This is a list of T cell receptor beta chains from one sample in a study of blood T cells in healthy people across ages. A single record per CDR3 protein comes from TCRdb applying MiXCR to the 5' RACE reads. The data contain 790,000 or so distinct CDR3 sequences, about half of them singletons. Sequencing was performed on blood. The origin of the receptors is a man older than 75 in good health. Each CDR3 is given with its conserved first and last residue. A D gene is named only where the DNA matches it firmly. Part of the rows lack a size; the others show once, few, many or a class for expanded clones.

clone_size	v_call	d_call	j_call	cdr3_nt	cdr3_aa
-	TRBV2	-	TRBJ1-6	TGTGCCAGCAGCGGGACGGTAAATTCACCCCTCCACTTT	CASSGTVNSPLHF
many	TRBV2	TRBD1	TRBJ2-6	TGTGCCAGTACCCCCGGGACAGGTTATTCTGGGGCCAACGTCCTGACTTTC	CASTPGTGYSGANVLTF
once	TRBV6-2/TRBV6-3	-	TRBJ1-2	TGTGCCAGCATCGAGGGGAGGAATGGCTACACCTTC	CASIEGRNGYTF
-	TRBV2	-	TRBJ2-2	TGTGCCAGCAGTGAATTCGCCGCGCAGAACACCGGGGAGCTGTTTTTT	CASSEFAAQNTGELFF
-	TRBV18	TRBD2	TRBJ2-6	TGTGCCAGCTCACTCCGGGATAGCGGGACGAACTCTGGGGCCAACGTCCTGACTTTC	CASSLRDSGTNSGANVLTF
-	TRBV4-3	-	TRBJ2-2	TGCGCCAGCAGCCAATGGGGGGACACCGGGGAGCTGTTTTTT	CASSQWGDTGELFF
-	TRBV2	TRBD1	TRBJ2-7	TGTGCCAGCAACAAGGGGGCCGTGGGTGAGCAGTACTTC	CASNKGAVGEQYF
-	TRBV29-1	-	TRBJ2-3	TGCAGCGTTGATGGCGACGCCACAGATACGCAGTATTTT	CSVDGDATDTQYF
few	TRBV4-1	TRBD2	TRBJ2-1	TGCGCCAGCAGCCAAGATTTAAGGGAGGGCGGGATTTACAATGAGCAGTTCTTC	CASSQDLREGGIYNEQFF
-	TRBV28	TRBD2	TRBJ2-7	TGTGCCAGCCGGGGACTAGCGTTCCACTACGAGCAGTACTTC	CASRGLAFHYEQYF
few	TRBV28	-	TRBJ2-2	TGTGCCAGCAGTACGAGTAACCTAGGGACCGGGGAGCTGTTTTTT	CASSTSNLGTGELFF
-	TRBV12-3/TRBV12-4	TRBD2	TRBJ2-1	TGTGCCAGCAGTTTTACTAGCGGGAGTGTCCATGAGCAGTTCTTC	CASSFTSGSVHEQFF
-	TRBV20-1	TRBD2	TRBJ2-7	TGCAGTGCTAGATCTCCCCTAGCGGGAGTCAATGAGCAGTACTTC	CSARSPLAGVNEQYF
-	TRBV28	-	TRBJ2-3	TGTGCCAGCAGGTACGGACAAGGCTTCACAGATACGCAGTATTTT	CASRYGQGFTDTQYF
-	TRBV20-1	TRBD2	TRBJ2-1	TGCAGTGCTAGAGATCGACTAGCGGGAGTCGACGATGAGCAGTTCTTC	CSARDRLAGVDDEQFF
-	TRBV6-1	-	TRBJ1-1	TGTGCCAGCAGTGATAAGGGTGTAAGGGATGTCGCTGAAGCTTTCTTT	CASSDKGVRDVAEAFF
-	TRBV10-2	-	TRBJ2-7	TGCGCCAGCAGCCCAGGGACGGGGTCAAGGTACGAGCAGTACTTC	CASSPGTGSRYEQYF
-	TRBV29-1	TRBD1	TRBJ2-4	TGCAGCGTGGATCCAGGGGGCATCGTCCAAGAGACCCTGTACTTC	CSVDPGGIVQETLYF
-	TRBV10-3	TRBD2	TRBJ2-1	TGTGCCATCAGAGGTCCGGGACTAGCGGTACACAATGAGCAGTTCTTC	CAIRGPGLAVHNEQFF
-	TRBV19	TRBD1	TRBJ1-1	TGTGCCAGTAGCGTGGGACAGTTAAACACTGAAGCTTTCTTT	CASSVGQLNTEAFF
once	TRBV19	-	TRBJ2-5	TGTGCCAGTAGTATGAATAAGGAGACCCAGTACTTC	CASSMNKETQYF
many	TRBV12-3/TRBV12-4	TRBD2	TRBJ2-1	TGTGCCAGCAGTTTCGGGACTAGCGGGAATGAGCAGTTCTTC	CASSFGTSGNEQFF
-	TRBV4-3	-	TRBJ2-1	TGCGCCAGCAGCCAAGAAGGACAGCGGGCGAACAATGAGCAGTTCTTC	CASSQEGQRANNEQFF
-	TRBV12-3/TRBV12-4	-	TRBJ2-3	TGTGCCAGCACCTTACAGAAGACGCAGTATTTT	CASTLQKTQYF
-	TRBV7-3	-	TRBJ2-5	TGTGCCAGCAGCTTATCAGCCAGGCAGCGGGAGACCCAGTACTTC	CASSLSARQRETQYF
-	TRBV28	-	TRBJ2-7	TGTGCCAGCAGTTTTTTAGCTGCCTCCTACGAGCAGTACTTC	CASSFLAASYEQYF
-	TRBV29-1	-	TRBJ2-7	TGCAGCGCCCTCCGGGACGACACCTACGAGCAGTACTTC	CSALRDDTYEQYF
-	TRBV12-3/TRBV12-4	TRBD1	TRBJ2-7	TGTGCCAGCAGCTTGCAGGGGGCGAGGTCCTACGAGCAGTACTTC	CASSLQGARSYEQYF
-	TRBV28	-	TRBJ2-7	TGTGCCAGCAGACGTTCCCGGGACCGGCTAGAGCAGTACTTC	CASRRSRDRLEQYF
-	TRBV7-9	TRBD2	TRBJ2-1	TGTGCCAGCAGCTTAGCGGCGGGAGAAAGGAATGAGCAGTTCTTC	CASSLAAGERNEQFF
-	TRBV29-1	-	TRBJ2-1	TGCAGCGCCGTTGGCCCCTTAGGGTCTCATGAGCAGTTCTTC	CSAVGPLGSHEQFF
-	TRBV12-3/TRBV12-4	-	TRBJ2-5	TGTGCCAGCAGTTTTGTGGCAGGGAGGCAAGAGACCCAGTACTTC	CASSFVAGRQETQYF
-	TRBV11-2	-	TRBJ2-7	TGTGCCAGCTCACAGGGTTTCTCCTCCTACGAGCAGTACTTC	CASSQGFSSYEQYF
-	TRBV28	TRBD1	TRBJ1-4	TGTGCCAGCCTGAATGACAGGGATAATGAAAAACTGTTTTTT	CASLNDRDNEKLFF
-	TRBV7-2	TRBD2	TRBJ2-5	TGTGCCAGCAGCTTAGCCGGGACTAGCGTATCTGAGCAGTACTTC	CASSLAGTSVSEQYF
-	TRBV6-2/TRBV6-3	TRBD1	TRBJ2-7	TGTGCCAGCAGTTACTGTAGGGGGCACAACGAGCAGTACTTC	CASSYCRGHNEQYF
-	TRBV6-5	TRBD2	TRBJ2-5	TGTGCCAGCACCCCAAGCGGGGGGAGGAGGAATGAGCAGTACTTC	CASTPSGGRRNEQYF
-	TRBV7-2	TRBD2	TRBJ2-7	TGTGCCAGCAGGTTAGCGGGAGCAAACGAGCAGTACTTC	CASRLAGANEQYF
few	TRBV4-1	TRBD2	TRBJ2-5	TGCGCCAGCAGCAAACTAGCGCACCAAGAGACCCAGTACTTC	CASSKLAHQETQYF